The clone carrying this T cell receptor beta chain was recorded a few times. Its target is unknown. The missing CDR3 end, 3 residues past where the read stops, is filled in from the germline J gene. The sample is drawn from a study of T cell clonality in common variable immunodeficiency. Study results and limitations: In common variable immunodeficiency, TCR beta chains reportedly carried fewer deletions and N-nucleotide insertions. Repertoire-complication correlations in CVID were limited by patient heterogeneity.

Germline V gene data show CDR1 as LNHDA and CDR2 as SQIVND (reference sequence). Trimming shortened V by 3 bases and J by 4 bases, and 12 bases separated the two germline ends. The length of the CDR3 is 14 residues. Replacement immunoglobulin had been given to every CVID subject for at least one year. Assay: immunoSEQ multiplex PCR; the TCRdb copy retains only in-frame clones and omits some. This sample comprises about 16,000 clones, none seen once only. The source of this sequence is a human donor with common variable immunodeficiency. The chain employs TRBV19 and TRBJ1-2; a possible D gene is TRBD1 (5 bases). The sequencing input was peripheral blood mononuclear cells. The CDR3 spells CASSIDSLSYGYTF. CDR3 bases read: TGTGCCAGTAGTATTGACAGCCTCTCCTATGGC. Drawing the rest from reference TRBV19 and TRBJ1-2, the complete variable domain is DGGITQSPKYLFRKEGQNVTLSCEQNLNHDAMYWYRQDPGQGLRLIYYSQIVNDFQKGDIAEGYSVSREKKESFPLTVTSAQKNPTAFYLCASSIDSLSYGYTFGSGTRLTVV.